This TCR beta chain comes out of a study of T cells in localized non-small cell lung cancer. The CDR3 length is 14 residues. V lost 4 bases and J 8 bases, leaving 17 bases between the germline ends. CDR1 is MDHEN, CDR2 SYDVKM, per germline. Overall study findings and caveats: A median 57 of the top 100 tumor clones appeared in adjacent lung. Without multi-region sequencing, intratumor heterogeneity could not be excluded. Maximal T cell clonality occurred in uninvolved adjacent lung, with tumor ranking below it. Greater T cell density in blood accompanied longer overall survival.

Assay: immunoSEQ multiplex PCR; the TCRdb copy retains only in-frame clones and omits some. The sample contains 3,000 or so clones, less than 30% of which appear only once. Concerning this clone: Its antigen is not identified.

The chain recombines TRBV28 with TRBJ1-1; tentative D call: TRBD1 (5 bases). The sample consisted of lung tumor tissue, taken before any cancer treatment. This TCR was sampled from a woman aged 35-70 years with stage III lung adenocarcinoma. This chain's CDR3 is CASSSRVTHREAFF. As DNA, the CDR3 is TGTGCCAGCAGTTCCCGAGTAACCCACAGGGAAGCTTTCTTT.